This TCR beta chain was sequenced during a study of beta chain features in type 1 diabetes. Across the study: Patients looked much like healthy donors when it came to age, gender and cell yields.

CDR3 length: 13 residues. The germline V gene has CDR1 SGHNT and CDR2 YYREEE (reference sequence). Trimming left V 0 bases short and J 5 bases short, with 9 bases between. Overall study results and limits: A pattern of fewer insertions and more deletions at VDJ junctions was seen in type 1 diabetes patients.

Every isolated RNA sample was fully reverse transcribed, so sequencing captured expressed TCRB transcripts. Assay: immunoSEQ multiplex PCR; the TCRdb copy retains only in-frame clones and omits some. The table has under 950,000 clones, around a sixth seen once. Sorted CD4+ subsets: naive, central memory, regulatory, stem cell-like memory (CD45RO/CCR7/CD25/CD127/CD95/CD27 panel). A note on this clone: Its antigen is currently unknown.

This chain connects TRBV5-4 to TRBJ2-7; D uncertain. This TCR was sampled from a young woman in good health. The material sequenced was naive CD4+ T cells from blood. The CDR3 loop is CASSLAGPNEQYF. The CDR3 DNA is TGTGCCAGCAGCTTGGCCGGGCCTAACGAGCAGTACTTC.